This T cell receptor (beta chain) originates from a study of molecular identifiers for immune sequencing clone quantification. At the level of the study: Five portions were made in replicates from RNA of approximately 20,000 or 98,000 naive CD8 cells, and four underwent sequencing.

Regarding the study as a whole: Effector cells kept over 98% of their molecules in clones above 20 RNA copies, while naive cells kept under 1% there.

Isolation of naive CD8 T cells was achieved by sorting on a CD8+CD4-CCR7+CD45RA+ phenotype. This clonotype showed up many times. Its antigen remains unidentified. Listed TCR primers and previously described methods were used for bulk TCR libraries. TCRdb re-called the PCR reads with MiXCR, one entry per CDR3 protein. The sample holds 90,000 or so distinct CDR3 sequences; approximately 25% are singletons and the top ten take less than 0.85%. This clonotype was obtained from a human donor in good health. Some libraries in this study had Jurkat cell RNA spiked in. The material sequenced was naive CD8+ T cells from blood, with Jurkat cell RNA spiked in. Subset indicated: FACS-sorted CD8+CD4-CCR7+CD45RA+ naive T cells.

CDR3: CASSEILLGNQPQHF. CDR3 coding DNA: TGTGCCAGCAGTGAAATATTGTTGGGCAATCAGCCCCAGCATTTT. The genes are TRBV2 and TRBJ1-5; D gene uncertain. V was pared by 2 bases and J by 2 bases, with 10 bases between. Germline loops: CDR1 SNHLY, CDR2 FYNNEI. This CDR3 is built from 15 residues.